This TCR beta chain was retrieved from a study of cytomegalovirus exposure and HLA in healthy donors. Study overall: Unique TCRs numbering some 80 million, obtained from HLA-typed donors, made up an early data release. General study results and limits: Earlier analysis looked at TCR beta V segments, and most were productive about 87% or about 30% of the time. Evidence from a later analysis indicated that most CMV-associated TCR beta chains looked HLA-restricted. Usually a TCR sequence was rare, but some public TCRs were found in many donors.

PCR used 60 Vbeta primers and 13 Jbeta primers. Generated by immunoSEQ multiplex PCR, the TCRdb table keeps only in-frame clones and is missing some. The sample lists about 150,000 clones; 65% to 70% were seen once. The CDR3 is made up of 11 amino acids. Per germline, CDR1 SGDLS and CDR2 YYNGEE. Trimming removed 2 bases at V and 12 bases at J, with 8 bases between. On this clone: Its target is unknown.

The rearrangement joins TRBV9 to TRBJ1-4; no reliable D call. This receptor was obtained from a man aged 25-40 years in good health and CMV-seropositive. Sequencing was carried out using PBMCs. The CDR3 DNA reads TGTGCCAGCAGCGTTGGGAGAGAACTGTTTTTT. Its translation: CASSVGRELFF. Drawing the rest from reference TRBV9 and TRBJ1-4, the complete variable domain is DSGVTQTPKHLITATGQRVTLRCSPRSGDLSVYWYQQSLDQGLQFLIQYYNGEERAKGNILERFSAQQFPDLHSELNLSSLELGDSALYFCASSVGRELFFGSGTQLSVL.